This TCR beta chain was identified during a study of T cell repertoires in cytomegalovirus infection. The germline V gene has CDR1 MDHEN and CDR2 SYDVKM. The junction had 11 bases not matched to a gene; V was cut back by 5 bases and J by 0 bases. The CDR3 totals 17 residues. This clonotype showed up many times. Its antigen is not identified. A single record per CDR3 protein comes from TCRdb applying MiXCR to the reads. The profile shows some 920,000 distinct CDR3 sequences, approximately 32% of them singletons. V usage is TRBV28 and J usage is TRBJ2-3; TRBD1 agrees at 7 bases. The source was cultured CD8+ T cells from PBMCs, collected from culture after CMV antigen stimulation. The clonotype was recovered from a human donor in good health (CMV status not recorded). Some clones in this sample may be carry-over from other donors' samples. CDR3 region: CASSPRTGVYSTDTQYF. The CDR3, as DNA: TGTGCCAGCAGTCCGCGAACAGGGGTCTATAGCACAGATACGCAGTATTTT.